This TCR beta chain was sequenced in a study of OX40 agonist ivuxolimab in advanced cancers. J gave up 5 bases and V 1 base, and 7 bases lay outside the gene matches. The germline V gene encodes CDR1 LGHNA and CDR2 YSLEER. This CDR3 has 15 amino acids. Libraries were prepared by immunoSEQ multiplex PCR; TCRdb keeps only in-frame clonotypes and omits some of them. The sample consists of around 31,000 clones, 86% of them appearing once. The rearrangement uses TRBV4-3 and TRBJ1-2, with TRBD1 identical over 7 bases. The receptor's source is an adult with an advanced solid tumor such as melanoma, head and neck, liver or kidney cancer. The sequencing here drew on CD4+ or CD8+ T cells sorted from blood, taken in a trial of the OX40 agonist ivuxolimab. DNA for the CDR3: TGCGCCAGCAGCCAAGTTCAGGGGGGTATTTATGGCTACACCTTC. Its protein product is CASSQVQGGIYGYTF.